The 11 T cell receptor beta chains below come from one sample, sequenced in a study of CD8 T cells in Susac syndrome. It was with random hexamers that roughly 0.5 to 1 ug RNA was reverse transcribed. TCRdb reprocessed the immunoSEQ multiplex PCR reads with MiXCR, giving one entry per CDR3 protein. The table shows a few hundred thousand distinct CDR3 sequences, with around 90% occurring only once. The sequenced sample was CD4+ T cells from PBMCs. These receptors were collected from a human donor with multiple sclerosis.

The V gene is TRBV12-3 or TRBV12-4, the J gene TRBJ2-7, with a possible D match to TRBD1 (6 bases). The CDR3 spans 14 residues. V dropped 6 bases and J dropped 2 bases, with 14 bases sitting between them. CDR3: CASRKQGATYEQYF. The CDR3 coding sequence is TGTGCCAGCAGGAAACAGGGTGCGACCTACGAGCAGTACTTC.

This sequence joins TRBV7-2 and TRBJ2-3; 7 nucleotides line up with TRBD1. Germline loops: CDR1 SGHTA, CDR2 FQGNSA. V shed 4 bases and J 2 bases; nucleotides not matched to a gene: 3. The CDR3 loop spans 14 amino acids. CDR3 loop: CASSWGTDTDTQYF. In DNA form, the CDR3 reads TGTGCCAGCAGCTGGGGGACAGACACAGATACGCAGTATTTT.

The chain couples TRBV29-1 to TRBJ2-3; 7 nucleotides line up with TRBD2. Germline V gives CDR1 SQVTM, CDR2 ANQGSEA. V gave up 0 bases and J gave up 0 bases; unmatched junction bases: 9. The CDR3 extends over 17 amino acids. This chain's CDR3 is CSVEDRAGVWSTDTQYF. The CDR3 coding sequence is TGCAGCGTTGAAGATCGGGCGGGAGTTTGGAGCACAGATACGCAGTATTTT.

This clonotype was recorded only once. CDR3 DNA sequence: TGCGCCAGCAGCCAAGTAGTAAGGGGGCATGGCTACACCTTC. This encodes CASSQVVRGHGYTF. The rearrangement links TRBV4-1 to TRBJ1-2; TRBD1 matches 7 bases. CDR1 MGHRA and CDR2 YSYEKL come from the germline V gene. The J segment lost 6 bases and the V segment lost 1 base, leaving 5 bases of the junction unmatched. The CDR3 length is 14 residues.

The V call is TRBV3-1, the J call TRBJ2-1, with 10 bases identical to TRBD2. Losses at the gene ends were 4 bases for V and 2 bases for J; bases not matched to a gene: 5. Germline V gene data show CDR1 as LGHDT and CDR2 as YNNKEL (reference sequence). The CDR3 spans 16 residues. The CDR3 sequence is CASSLLSGGAYNEQFF. The CDR3 nucleotides are TGTGCCAGCAGCCTATTAAGCGGGGGGGCCTACAATGAGCAGTTCTTC.

This rearrangement joins TRBV20-1 to TRBJ1-2; a possible D gene is TRBD1 (6 bases). The germline V gene encodes CDR1 DFQATT and CDR2 SNEGSKA (reference sequence). Trimming took 6 bases from V and 4 from J, leaving 12 bases between them. This CDR3 region has 12 residues. The CDR3: CSAPDRSYGYTF. DNA of the CDR3: TGCAGTGCACCCGACAGGAGCTATGGCTACACCTTC.

The chain joins TRBV9 to TRBJ1-2; D gene ambiguous. V was cut by 3 bases and J by 1 base, with 7 bases left in between. The V gene's germline CDR1 is SGDLS and CDR2 YYNGEE. CDR3 length: 13 residues. Here the CDR3 DNA reads TGTGCCAGCAGCGCTAATTTTAACTATGGCTACACCTTC. Translating it yields CASSANFNYGYTF.

V is TRBV7-2 and J is TRBJ2-3; the D is unclear. This CDR3 has 14 residues. CDR1 is SGHTA, CDR2 FQGNSA, per germline. Trimming left V 3 bases short and J 2 bases short, with 9 bases between. The CDR3 sequence is CASSFEGDTDTQYF. In DNA, the CDR3 is TGTGCCAGCAGCTTTGAAGGCGACACAGATACGCAGTATTTT.

V gene TRBV20-1 combines with J gene TRBJ2-7; D might be TRBD1 or TRBD2, each matching 5 bases. CDR3 length equals 13 residues. Germline values: CDR1 DFQATT, CDR2 SNEGSKA (reference sequence). The ends were cut back, 5 bases at V and 9 bases at J, with 20 bases in the middle. CDR3 sequence (DNA): TGCAGTGCTCAAGACGAGGGTGGGGCTCGGCAGTACTTC. Encoded protein: CSAQDEGGARQYF.

The rearrangement links TRBV7-3 to TRBJ2-6, with a possible D match to TRBD1 (6 bases). This CDR3 contains 16 residues. V lost 5 bases to trimming and J lost 2 bases, with 13 bases between them. Per the germline V gene, CDR1 is SGHTA and CDR2 is FQGTGA. The CDR3 sequence is CASSPRGTTGANVLTF. For the CDR3, the DNA is TGTGCCAGCAGCCCAAGGGGGACGACTGGGGCCAACGTCCTGACTTTC.

This chain uses TRBV29-1 with TRBJ1-2; TRBD1 is a possible D gene (5 bases). Trimming pared 3 bases from V and 6 bases from J, leaving 14 bases between. The germline gives CDR1 SQVTM, CDR2 ANQGSEA. The CDR3 covers 13 residues. For the CDR3, the DNA is TGCAGCGTTGAGGTGGGACGATGGGATGGCTACACCTTC. Translating gives CSVEVGRWDGYTF.